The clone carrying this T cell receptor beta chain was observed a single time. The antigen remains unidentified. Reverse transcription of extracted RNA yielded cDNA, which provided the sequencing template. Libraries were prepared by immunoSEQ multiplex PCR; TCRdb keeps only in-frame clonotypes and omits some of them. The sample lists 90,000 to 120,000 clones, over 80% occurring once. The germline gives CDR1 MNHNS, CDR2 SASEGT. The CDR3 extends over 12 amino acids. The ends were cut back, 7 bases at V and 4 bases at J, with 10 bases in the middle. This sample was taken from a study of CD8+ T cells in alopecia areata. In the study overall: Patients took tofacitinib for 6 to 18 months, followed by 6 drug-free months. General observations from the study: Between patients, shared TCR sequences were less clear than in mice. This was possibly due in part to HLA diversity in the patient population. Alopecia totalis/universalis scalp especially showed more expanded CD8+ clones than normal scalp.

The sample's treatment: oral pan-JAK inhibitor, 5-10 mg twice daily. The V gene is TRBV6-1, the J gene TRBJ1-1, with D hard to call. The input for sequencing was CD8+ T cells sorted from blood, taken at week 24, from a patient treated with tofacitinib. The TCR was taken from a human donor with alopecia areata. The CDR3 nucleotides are TGTGCCAGCAAACCCCGGACCACTGAAGCTTTCTTT. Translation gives CASKPRTTEAFF.